The rows below give T cell receptor beta chains drawn from one sample of a study of shared clonotypes between healthy human individuals. The method was immunoSEQ multiplex PCR; TCRdb's version includes in-frame clones alone and lacks a portion of them. The sample contains about a million clones, under 80% of which appear only once. The specimen sequenced was memory CD4+ T cells sorted from blood. These receptors all come from a man younger than 35 in good health. Both conserved end residues are part of each CDR3. A D gene is named only where the DNA matches it firmly. The listing skips clone size in some rows; elsewhere it reads once, few, many or a size class.

TGTGCCACCGGGGGCGGGAGGGCCCAATTCCAAGAGACCCAGTACTTC,CATGGGRAQFQETQYF,TRBD2,TRBV10-3,TRBJ2-5,-
TGTGCCAGCACCATAGGGGGGGCGGGCAATCAGCCCCAGCATTTT,CASTIGGAGNQPQHF,-,TRBV6-6,TRBJ1-5,-
TGTGCCAGCAGGGCAGGTGGGGCCAACGTCCTGACTTTC,CASRAGGANVLTF,-,TRBV6-1,TRBJ2-6,-
TGTGCCAGCAGTTACGCGACTAGCGGAGCTTACAATGAGCAGTTCTTC,CASSYATSGAYNEQFF,TRBD2,TRBV6-5,TRBJ2-1,few
TGTGCCAGCAGCTCCTTCCGTTCCTACGAGCAGTACTTC,CASSSFRSYEQYF,-,TRBV11-2,TRBJ2-7,-
TGTGCCAGCAGTTACAGGGCGGGAAGAACAGATACGCAGTATTTT,CASSYRAGRTDTQYF,-,TRBV6-6,TRBJ2-3,-
TGTGCCAGCAGCCCGAGACAAGGACCGGGACTTAATTCACCCCTCCACTTT,CASSPRQGPGLNSPLHF,-,TRBV27,TRBJ1-6,once
TGTGCCTGGAGCCGGGTTGGTGAGCAGTTCTTC,CAWSRVGEQFF,-,TRBV30,TRBJ2-1,-
TGTGCCTGGAGTGTACAGCGCCAAATCCAAGAGACCCAGTACTTC,CAWSVQRQIQETQYF,-,TRBV30,TRBJ2-5,few
TGTGCCAGCAGCGTAGCCTCTGGGGCCAACGTCCTGACTTTC,CASSVASGANVLTF,-,TRBV9,TRBJ2-6,-
TGTGCCAGCAAACAAGAGAGGGTAGGGCAGTACTTC,CASKQERVGQYF,-,TRBV21-1,TRBJ2-7,-
TGCGCCAGCGGTCTAGCGTCCACCGGCTACGAGCAGTACTTC,CASGLASTGYEQYF,-,TRBV5-1,TRBJ2-7,-
TGTGCCAGCAGCTCCCAAGCGGGGGTCTCCTACAATGAGCAGTTCTTC,CASSSQAGVSYNEQFF,TRBD2,TRBV2,TRBJ2-1,-
TGTGCCAGCAGTCCCGGGGACTCCTATAATTCACCCCTCCACTTT,CASSPGDSYNSPLHF,-,TRBV6-6,TRBJ1-6,-
TGCGCCAGCAGCCCAGGGGGCGCTTGGGGCTACACCTTC,CASSPGGAWGYTF,TRBD1,TRBV10-2,TRBJ1-2,-
TGTGCCTGGAGGGGAATTGGGGCCAATCAGCCCCAGCATTTT,CAWRGIGANQPQHF,-,TRBV30,TRBJ1-5,-
TGTGCCAGCAGTCGGGTGGGACAGGGCATCACTGAAGCTTTCTTT,CASSRVGQGITEAFF,TRBD1,TRBV28,TRBJ1-1,-
TGCGCCAGCAGCTCGCTCGGGCTAGCGGGGTCAGAGACCCAGTACTTC,CASSSLGLAGSETQYF,TRBD2,TRBV5-1,TRBJ2-5,-
TGTGCCAGCAGGCTACAGAATTCACCCCTCCACTTT,CASRLQNSPLHF,-,TRBV2,TRBJ1-6,once
TGTGCCTGGAGAAAGAGGGACAGTATTGGAAACACCATATATTTT,CAWRKRDSIGNTIYF,TRBD1,TRBV30,TRBJ1-3,-
TGCAGCGTTGTAGCTAGCGGCGGAGGTGAGCAGTTCTTC,CSVVASGGGEQFF,TRBD2,TRBV29-1,TRBJ2-1,-
TGCGCCAGCAGCCCAGAACCGGGACTAAGCGAAGCTTTCTTT,CASSPEPGLSEAFF,-,TRBV5-1,TRBJ1-1,few
TGCGCCAGCAGATCTGACGACAATCAGCCCCAGCATTTT,CASRSDDNQPQHF,-,TRBV5-1,TRBJ1-5,once
TGTGCCAGCAGCCACGGGGGTACCACAGATACGCAGTATTTT,CASSHGGTTDTQYF,-,TRBV6-6,TRBJ2-3,-
TGTGCCAGTAGTGGCGGCGGGACGGTGAACACTGAAGCTTTCTTT,CASSGGGTVNTEAFF,-,TRBV19,TRBJ1-1,-
TGTGCCTGTAGCGGGATGGGACTAGCGGGAGGGATGCACTTC,CACSGMGLAGGMHF,TRBD2,TRBV30,TRBJ2-7,-
TGTGCCAGCCGCGGGGTGGGGAATGGGGATGAGCAGTTCTTC,CASRGVGNGDEQFF,-,TRBV6-6,TRBJ2-1,-
TGTGCCAGCTCACAGGGACTAGCGCGGTCCTACGAGCAGTACTTC,CASSQGLARSYEQYF,TRBD2,TRBV18,TRBJ2-7,-
TGTGCCATCATGAAAATTGGGACAACGGGCACTGAAGCTTTCTTT,CAIMKIGTTGTEAFF,-,TRBV10-3,TRBJ1-1,-
TGCAGCGTCGAAACAGTGGGCAGCTCCTACGAGCAGTACTTC,CSVETVGSSYEQYF,-,TRBV29-1,TRBJ2-7,-
TGTGCCAGCAGCTTAAAGGGGAACACAGATACGCAGTATTTT,CASSLKGNTDTQYF,-,TRBV7-3,TRBJ2-3,-
TGTGCCTGGAGTGTAGGGGACAGGGGTTACGAGCAGTACTTC,CAWSVGDRGYEQYF,TRBD1,TRBV30,TRBJ2-7,-
TGTGCCAGCATTAACAGGGAAATCGATACGCAGTATTTT,CASINREIDTQYF,-,TRBV6-1,TRBJ2-3,few
TGTGCCAGCAGCCTGGAGGTAGGGGGTAAGACCCAGTACTTC,CASSLEVGGKTQYF,-,TRBV5-4,TRBJ2-5,-
TGTGCCTGGAATGGACAGTCGGACTATGGCTACACCTTC,CAWNGQSDYGYTF,-,TRBV30,TRBJ1-2,-
TGTGCCAGCAGTCCCTACTCTAGCGGGGGGGCCCTGTTCTTC,CASSPYSSGGALFF,TRBD2,TRBV27,TRBJ2-1,few
TGTGCCAGCAGCTTGGGACAGGGGAGCGAGACCCAGTACTTC,CASSLGQGSETQYF,TRBD1,TRBV5-6,TRBJ2-5,few
TGCGCCAGCAGCCGAGCCAATTCGAACACCGGGGAGCTGTTTTTT,CASSRANSNTGELFF,-,TRBV4-3,TRBJ2-2,once
TGTGCCAGCAGTCCCCCGGGCCTTGGTAGCAATCAGCCCCAGCATTTT,CASSPPGLGSNQPQHF,-,TRBV28,TRBJ1-5,few
TGTGCCAGCAGCACAGGGGATGACAATCAGCCCCAGCATTTT,CASSTGDDNQPQHF,TRBD1,TRBV19,TRBJ1-5,-
TGTGCCAGCAGCTTTAGCGGGAACTACGAGCAGTACTTC,CASSFSGNYEQYF,TRBD2,TRBV7-2,TRBJ2-7,-
TGTGCCAGCAGTTACGGGACAGGGGGGTCGGGAGAGACCCAGTACTTC,CASSYGTGGSGETQYF,TRBD1,TRBV6-6,TRBJ2-5,-
TGTGCCAGCAGCTTAGATCGCGTTGAGGGCTCTGGAAACACCATATATTTT,CASSLDRVEGSGNTIYF,-,TRBV11-2,TRBJ1-3,-
TGCGCCAGCAGCCGCACAGGCGGAGAGACCCAGTACTTC,CASSRTGGETQYF,-,TRBV4-1,TRBJ2-5,-
TGTGCCAGCAGCCGAAAGGAACAGCCCAATCAGCCCCAGCATTTT,CASSRKEQPNQPQHF,-,TRBV21-1,TRBJ1-5,-
TGTGCCAGCAGTTTGTGGGGACAGGGCAACGAGCAGTACTTC,CASSLWGQGNEQYF,TRBD1,TRBV27,TRBJ2-7,few